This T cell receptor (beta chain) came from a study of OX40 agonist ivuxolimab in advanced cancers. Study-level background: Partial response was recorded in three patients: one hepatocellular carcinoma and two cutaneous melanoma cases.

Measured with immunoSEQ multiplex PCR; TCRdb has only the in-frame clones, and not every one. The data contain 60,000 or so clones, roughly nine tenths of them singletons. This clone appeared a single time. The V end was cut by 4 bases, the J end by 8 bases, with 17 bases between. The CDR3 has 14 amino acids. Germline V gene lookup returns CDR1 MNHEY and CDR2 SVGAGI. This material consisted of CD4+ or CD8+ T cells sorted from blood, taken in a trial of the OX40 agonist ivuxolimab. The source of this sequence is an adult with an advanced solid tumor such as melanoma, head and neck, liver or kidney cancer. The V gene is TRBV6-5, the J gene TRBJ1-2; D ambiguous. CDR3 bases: TGTGCCAGCAGTTCCCCCGAGGGAAAGGGCGGCTACACCTTC. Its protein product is CASSSPEGKGGYTF.